One and the same sample provided the 6 T cell receptor beta chains below, sequenced in a study of identical twins. TCRdb re-analysed the 5' RACE reads in MiXCR, keeping a single row per CDR3 protein. The table has 700,000 or so distinct CDR3 sequences, around 20% seen once; the top ten hold more than 4%. These same records also appear under a second study, on T cells expressing NK-cell markers.

Sequences were obtained from PBMCs. These receptors all come from a woman aged 18-29 years in good health.

This clonotype was detected ten times or more. The chain recombines TRBV10-2 with TRBJ2-3; D may correspond to TRBD1 or TRBD2 (5 bases each). This CDR3 contains 13 residues. Trimming left V 5 bases short and J 4 bases short, with 10 bases between. Germline assignment: CDR1 WSHSY and CDR2 SAAADI. The CDR3 DNA is TGCGCCAGCAGTCGGGAAGGGGCAGATACGCAGTATTTT. Protein product: CASSREGADTQYF.

This clonotype was detected only once. J is TRBJ2-1 and V is TRBV14; D gene uncertain. This CDR3 contains 16 residues. V gave up 5 bases and J gave up 1 base, with 15 bases separating them. The germline V gene encodes CDR1 SGHDN and CDR2 FVKESK. The CDR3 here is CASSSAAGYSYNEQFF. CDR3 sequence (DNA): TGTGCCAGCAGCTCCGCCGCAGGCTATTCCTACAATGAGCAGTTCTTC.

J is TRBJ2-3 and V is TRBV9, with 8 bases aligning to TRBD2. The trim removed 7 bases at V and 5 bases at J, leaving 15 bases unmatched. From germline, CDR1 is SGDLS and CDR2 YYNGEE. This CDR3 comprises 16 residues. CDR3 bases: TGTGCCAGCGGATCAGGGAGTGCGGGGGGAGGAGATACGCAGTATTTT. Amino acids: CASGSGSAGGGDTQYF.

The rearrangement joins TRBV6-6 to TRBJ2-7; either TRBD1 or TRBD2 may fit D (5 bases each). This CDR3 is built from 13 residues. Germline V gene data show CDR1 as MNHNY and CDR2 as SVGAGI (reference sequence). V shed 6 bases and J shed 3 bases, with 12 bases lying between them. CDR3 sequence: CASRAGAGYEQYF. DNA of the CDR3: TGTGCCAGCAGGGCCGGGGCCGGCTACGAGCAGTACTTC.

This clonotype has ten or more counts. This rearrangement joins TRBV7-2 to TRBJ2-3; D is possibly TRBD2 (6 bases). CDR1 and CDR2 from the germline V gene are SGHTA and FQGNSA. CDR3 size: 14 residues. V gave up 3 bases and J gave up 0 bases, with 7 bases separating them. CDR3 DNA: TGTGCCAGCAGCTTCCGGGAGAGCACAGATACGCAGTATTTT. Translation: CASSFRESTDTQYF.

This rearrangement joins TRBV27 to TRBJ1-2; tentative D call: TRBD1 (6 bases). Germline V gives CDR1 MNHEY, CDR2 SMNVEV (reference sequence). The germline V and J ends were trimmed by 0 bases and 12 bases, with 20 bases remaining between them. The CDR3 has 15 residues. The CDR3 bases are TGTGCCAGCAGTTTATCGGCGGGAACAGGGCGAATCGACACCTTC. This gives the protein CASSLSAGTGRIDTF.